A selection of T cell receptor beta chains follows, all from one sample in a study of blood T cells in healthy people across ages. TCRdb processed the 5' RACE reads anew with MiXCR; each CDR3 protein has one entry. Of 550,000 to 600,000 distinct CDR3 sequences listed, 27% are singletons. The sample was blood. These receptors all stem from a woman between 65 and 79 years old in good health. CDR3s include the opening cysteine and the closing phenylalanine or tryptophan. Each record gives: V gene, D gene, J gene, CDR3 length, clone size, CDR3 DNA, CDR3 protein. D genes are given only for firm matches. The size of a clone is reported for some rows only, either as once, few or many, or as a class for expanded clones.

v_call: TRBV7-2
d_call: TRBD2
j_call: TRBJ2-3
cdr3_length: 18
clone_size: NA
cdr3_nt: TGTGCCAGCAGCTTAGTCTCCCGCATAGCGGGGAGCACAGATACGCAGTATTTT
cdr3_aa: CASSLVSRIAGSTDTQYF

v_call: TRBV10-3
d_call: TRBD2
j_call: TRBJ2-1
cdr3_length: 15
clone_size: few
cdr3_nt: TGTGCCATCAGTAAGAGCGGGGGGGATTACAATGAGCAGTTCTTC
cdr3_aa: CAISKSGGDYNEQFF

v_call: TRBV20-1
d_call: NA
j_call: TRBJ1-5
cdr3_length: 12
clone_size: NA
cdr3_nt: TGCAGTGCTAGAGAGGGGGACCAGCCCCAGCATTTT
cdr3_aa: CSAREGDQPQHF

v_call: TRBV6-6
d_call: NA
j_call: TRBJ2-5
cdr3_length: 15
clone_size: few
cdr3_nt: TGTGCCAGCACCCTAATTGGCTCGGTAGGAGAGACCCAGTACTTC
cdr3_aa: CASTLIGSVGETQYF

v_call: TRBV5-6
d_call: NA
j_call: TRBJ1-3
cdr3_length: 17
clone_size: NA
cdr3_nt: TGTGCCAGCAGCACCATTGCGGGGGGAAGCTCTGGAAACACCATATATTTT
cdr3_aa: CASSTIAGGSSGNTIYF

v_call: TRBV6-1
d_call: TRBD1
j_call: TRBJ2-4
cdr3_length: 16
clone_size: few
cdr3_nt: TGTGCCAGCAGCGGATGGGTGGGGACAGGGGGCAACATTCAGTACTTC
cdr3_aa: CASSGWVGTGGNIQYF

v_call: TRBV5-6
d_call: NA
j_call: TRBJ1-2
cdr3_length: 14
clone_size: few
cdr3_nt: TGTGCCAGCAGCTTGTATCGACGTAACTATGGCTACACCTTC
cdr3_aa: CASSLYRRNYGYTF

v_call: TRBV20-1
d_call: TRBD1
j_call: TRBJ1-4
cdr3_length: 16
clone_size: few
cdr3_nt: TGCAGTGCTAGAGAAGGACAGGGGGTCACTAATGAAAAACTGTTTTTT
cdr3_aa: CSAREGQGVTNEKLFF

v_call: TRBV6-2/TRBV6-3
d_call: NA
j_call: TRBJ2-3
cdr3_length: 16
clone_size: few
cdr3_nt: TGTGCCAGCACCCCATGGCTAACAGAGGCCACAGATACGCAGTATTTT
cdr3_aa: CASTPWLTEATDTQYF

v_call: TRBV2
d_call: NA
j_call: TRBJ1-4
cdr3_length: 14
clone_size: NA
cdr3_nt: TGTGCCAGCAGAAGGGACTGTTATGATGAAAAACTGTTTTTT
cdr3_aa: CASRRDCYDEKLFF

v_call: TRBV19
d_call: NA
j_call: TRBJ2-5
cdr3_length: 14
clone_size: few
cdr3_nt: TGTGCCAGTAGTATAGTTGGGGGGAAAGAGACCCAGTACTTC
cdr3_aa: CASSIVGGKETQYF

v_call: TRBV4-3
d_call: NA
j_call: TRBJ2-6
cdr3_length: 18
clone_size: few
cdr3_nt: TGCGCCAGCAGCCAGCAGACAGTTTCCAGCTCTGGGGCCAACGTCCTGACTTTC
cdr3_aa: CASSQQTVSSSGANVLTF

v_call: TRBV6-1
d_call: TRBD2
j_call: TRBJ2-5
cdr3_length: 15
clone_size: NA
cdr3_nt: TGTGCCAGCAGCCCGGGACTAGCGGGAGATGAGACCCAGTACTTC
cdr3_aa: CASSPGLAGDETQYF

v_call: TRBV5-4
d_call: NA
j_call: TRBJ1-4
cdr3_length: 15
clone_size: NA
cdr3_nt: TGCGCCAGCAGCTTCCAGGGGAGGACTAATGAAAAACTGTTTTTT
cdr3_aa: CASSFQGRTNEKLFF

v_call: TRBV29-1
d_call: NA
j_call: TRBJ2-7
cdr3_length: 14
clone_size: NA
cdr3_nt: TGCATCGTTGAGGGCGGACAGTCGGTAAACGGGCAGTACTTC
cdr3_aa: CIVEGGQSVNGQYF

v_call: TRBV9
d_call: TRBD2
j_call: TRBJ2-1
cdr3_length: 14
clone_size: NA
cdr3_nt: TGTGCCAGCAGCCTTTTCCCGGGACTAGCTAAGCAGTTCTTC
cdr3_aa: CASSLFPGLAKQFF

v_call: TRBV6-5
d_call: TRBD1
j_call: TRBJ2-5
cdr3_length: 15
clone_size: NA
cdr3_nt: TGTGCCAGCAGTCCAGGACAGGGACGAAAGAGACCCCAGTACTTC
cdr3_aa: CASSPGQGRKRPQYF

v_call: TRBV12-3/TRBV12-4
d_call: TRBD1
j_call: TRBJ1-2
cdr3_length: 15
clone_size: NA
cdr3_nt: TGTGCCAGCAGCTGGGACAGGGGGCGGAACTATGGCTACACCTTC
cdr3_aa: CASSWDRGRNYGYTF

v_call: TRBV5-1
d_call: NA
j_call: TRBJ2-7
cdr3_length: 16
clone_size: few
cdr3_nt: TGCGCCAGCAGCTTTAATCCCCGGCAGGGGTCCTACGAGCAGTACTTC
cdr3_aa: CASSFNPRQGSYEQYF

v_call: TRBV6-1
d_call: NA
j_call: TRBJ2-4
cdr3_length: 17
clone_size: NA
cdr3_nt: TGTGCCAGCAGTGGCCCCTCCGGGGGCAGTTCCAAAAACATTCAGTACTTC
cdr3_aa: CASSGPSGGSSKNIQYF

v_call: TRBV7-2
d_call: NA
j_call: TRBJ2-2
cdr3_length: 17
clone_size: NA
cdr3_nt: TGTGCCAGCAGCTCTTTAGTTGGGACGGCGAACACCGGGGAGCTGTTTTTT
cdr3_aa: CASSSLVGTANTGELFF

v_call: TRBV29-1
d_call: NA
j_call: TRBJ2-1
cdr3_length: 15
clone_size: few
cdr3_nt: TGCAGCGTCGCCATTGGGTCAAGCTCCTACAATGAGCAGTTCTTC
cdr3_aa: CSVAIGSSSYNEQFF

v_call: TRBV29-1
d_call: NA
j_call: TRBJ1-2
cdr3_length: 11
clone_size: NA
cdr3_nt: TGCAGCGTTTCAGAGAACTATGGCTACACCTTC
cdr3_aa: CSVSENYGYTF

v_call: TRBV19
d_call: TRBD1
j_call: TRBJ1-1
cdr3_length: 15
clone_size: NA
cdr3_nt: TGTGCCAGTAGGACGACAGGGGGTATAGTTGCTGAAGCTTTCTTT
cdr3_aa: CASRTTGGIVAEAFF

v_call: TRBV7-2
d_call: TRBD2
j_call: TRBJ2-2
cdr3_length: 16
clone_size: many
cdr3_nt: TGTGCCAGCAGCTTACGGCTAGCGGGGGGGCACGGGGAGCTGTTTTTT
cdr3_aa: CASSLRLAGGHGELFF

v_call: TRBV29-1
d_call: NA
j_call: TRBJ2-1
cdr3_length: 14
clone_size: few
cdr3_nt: TGCAGCGTTGTTGGGGGAGCCCGGTACAATGAGCAGTTCTTC
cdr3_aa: CSVVGGARYNEQFF

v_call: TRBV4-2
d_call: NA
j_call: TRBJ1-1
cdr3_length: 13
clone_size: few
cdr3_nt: TGTGCCAGCAGCCAAGATGGGGGCCTCGAAGCTTTCTTT
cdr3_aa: CASSQDGGLEAFF

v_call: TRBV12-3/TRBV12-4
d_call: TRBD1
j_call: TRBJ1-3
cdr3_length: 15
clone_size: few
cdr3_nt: TGTGCCAGCGGGTACAGGGGGAGCTCTGGAAACACCATATATTTT
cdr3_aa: CASGYRGSSGNTIYF

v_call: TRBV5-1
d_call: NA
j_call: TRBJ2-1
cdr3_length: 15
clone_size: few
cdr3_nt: TGCGCCAGCAGCTTGAGTGGAGGGGGGCAGGGTGAGCAGTTCTTC
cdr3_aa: CASSLSGGGQGEQFF

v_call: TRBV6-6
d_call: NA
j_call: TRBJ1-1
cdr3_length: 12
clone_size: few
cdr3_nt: TGTGCCAGCAGTTACCGGGAGGGCAGCGCTTCCTTT
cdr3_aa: CASSYREGSASF

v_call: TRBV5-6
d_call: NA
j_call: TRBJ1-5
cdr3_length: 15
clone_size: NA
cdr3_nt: TGTGCCAGCAGCCAGGGACTGGAGGACGATCAGCCCCAGCATTTT
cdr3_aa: CASSQGLEDDQPQHF

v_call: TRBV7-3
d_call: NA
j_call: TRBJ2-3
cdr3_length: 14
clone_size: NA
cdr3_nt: TGTGCCAGCAGCCATGGGGCAGGGACAGATACGCAGTATTTT
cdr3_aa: CASSHGAGTDTQYF

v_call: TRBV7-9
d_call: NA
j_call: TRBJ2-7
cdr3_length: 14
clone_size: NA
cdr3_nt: TGTGCCAGCAGCTTAGACTCCAGGGCCTACGAGCAGTACTTC
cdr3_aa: CASSLDSRAYEQYF

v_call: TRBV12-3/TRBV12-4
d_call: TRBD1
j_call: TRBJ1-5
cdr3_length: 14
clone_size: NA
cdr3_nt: TGTGCCAGCAACGCCGGGACAGGGCTACAGCCCCAGCATTTT
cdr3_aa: CASNAGTGLQPQHF

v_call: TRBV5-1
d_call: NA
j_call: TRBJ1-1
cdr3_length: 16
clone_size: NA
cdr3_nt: TGCGCCAGCAGGCCAGGGGACTTCTGGGGGATGGCTGAAGCTTTCTTT
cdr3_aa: CASRPGDFWGMAEAFF

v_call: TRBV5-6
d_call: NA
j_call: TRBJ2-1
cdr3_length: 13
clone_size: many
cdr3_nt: TGTGCCAGCAGCTTGACAGGGATGCATGAGCAGTTCTTC
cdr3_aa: CASSLTGMHEQFF

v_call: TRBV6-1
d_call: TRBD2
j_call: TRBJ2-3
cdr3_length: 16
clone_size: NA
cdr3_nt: TGTGCCAGCAGTGAAGCGTCGGGGGGAGGCACAGATACGCAGTATTTT
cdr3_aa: CASSEASGGGTDTQYF

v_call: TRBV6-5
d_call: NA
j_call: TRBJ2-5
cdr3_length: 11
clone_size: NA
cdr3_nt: TGTGCCAGCGGTTACCTAGGGGCCCAGTACTTC
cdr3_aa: CASGYLGAQYF

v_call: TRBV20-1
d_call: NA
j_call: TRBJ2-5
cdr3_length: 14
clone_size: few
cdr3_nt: TGCAGTGCTCCCCTAGTGGGGGGGCGAGAGACCCAGTACTTC
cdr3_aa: CSAPLVGGRETQYF

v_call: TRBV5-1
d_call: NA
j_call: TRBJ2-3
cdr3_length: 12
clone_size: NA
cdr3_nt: TGCGCCAGCAGCACCCAATCAGATACGCAGTATTTT
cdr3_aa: CASSTQSDTQYF

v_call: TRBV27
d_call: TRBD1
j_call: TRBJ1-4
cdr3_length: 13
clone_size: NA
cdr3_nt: TGTGCCAGCGGGGACAGGGGGGCTGGAAAACTGTTTTTT
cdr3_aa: CASGDRGAGKLFF

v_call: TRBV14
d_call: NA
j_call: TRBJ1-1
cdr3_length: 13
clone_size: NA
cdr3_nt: TGTGCCAGCAGCGAAGACTTGAACACTGAAGCTTTCTTT
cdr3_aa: CASSEDLNTEAFF

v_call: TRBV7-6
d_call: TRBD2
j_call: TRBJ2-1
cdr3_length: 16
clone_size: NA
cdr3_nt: TGTGCCAGCAGCCGCTCCAGTAGCGGGGGCGGCAATGAGCAGTTCTTC
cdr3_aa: CASSRSSSGGGNEQFF

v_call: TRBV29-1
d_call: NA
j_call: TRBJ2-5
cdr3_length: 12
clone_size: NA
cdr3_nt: TGCAGCGTTGACGGGGTCACAGAGACCCAGTACTTC
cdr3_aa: CSVDGVTETQYF

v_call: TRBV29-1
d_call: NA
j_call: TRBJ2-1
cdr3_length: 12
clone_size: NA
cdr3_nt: TGCAGCGGTGGACAGAGGTCAGATGAGCAGTTCTTC
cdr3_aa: CSGGQRSDEQFF

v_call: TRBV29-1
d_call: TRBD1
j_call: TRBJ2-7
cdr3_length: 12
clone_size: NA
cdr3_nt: TGCAGCGTAAACGACAGGGGCCACGAGCAGTACTTC
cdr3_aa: CSVNDRGHEQYF

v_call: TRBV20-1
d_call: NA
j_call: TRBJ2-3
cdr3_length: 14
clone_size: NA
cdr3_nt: TGCAGTGCTAGGATTTCTTCTAGGGTGGATACGCAGTATTTT
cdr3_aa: CSARISSRVDTQYF

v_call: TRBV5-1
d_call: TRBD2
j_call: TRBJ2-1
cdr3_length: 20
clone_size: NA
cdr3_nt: TGCGCCAGCAGCTTGGGTGGAGCGGGGACTTATCTTAGCTCCTACAATGAGCAGTTCTTC
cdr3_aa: CASSLGGAGTYLSSYNEQFF

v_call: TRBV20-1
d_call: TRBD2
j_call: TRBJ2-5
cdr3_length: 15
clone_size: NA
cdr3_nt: TGCAGTGCTCCCTCTGGGGCGGGGGGGCCGGAGACCCAGTACTTC
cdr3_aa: CSAPSGAGGPETQYF

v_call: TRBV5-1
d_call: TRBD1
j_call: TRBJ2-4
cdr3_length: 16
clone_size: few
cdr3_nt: TGCGCCAGCAAGACTCAGGGGGCGACGGCCAAAAACATTCAGTACTTC
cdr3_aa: CASKTQGATAKNIQYF

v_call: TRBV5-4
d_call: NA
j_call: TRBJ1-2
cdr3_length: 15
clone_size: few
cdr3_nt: TGTGCCAGCAGCTTGGGTTTGGGGGTGAACTATGGCTACACCTTC
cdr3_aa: CASSLGLGVNYGYTF

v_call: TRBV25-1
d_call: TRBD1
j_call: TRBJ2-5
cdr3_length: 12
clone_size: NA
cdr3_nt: TGTGCCAGCAGGAAGGACAGGGATGACCAGTACTTC
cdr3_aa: CASRKDRDDQYF

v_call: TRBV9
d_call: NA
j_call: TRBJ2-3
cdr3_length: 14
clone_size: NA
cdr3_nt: TGTGCCAGCAGCGTAGCTAGTAACTCAGATACGCAGTATTTT
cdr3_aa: CASSVASNSDTQYF